Listed below are T cell receptor beta chains from one sample, sequenced in a study of regulatory T cells in long-lasting Graves disease. One entry per CDR3 protein, called by TCRdb with MiXCR from the multiplex PCR reads. The repertoire holds roughly 530,000 distinct CDR3 sequences, 15% to 20% seen once, with 20% to 25% in the top ten. The sample also formed part of further work on T cells in Graves' hyperthyroidism and ophthalmopathy.

Sequencing was performed on peripheral blood mononuclear cells (PBMCs), taken at new diagnosis, from a patient treated with antithyroid drugs. The receptors were gathered from a woman aged 40-65 years with Graves disease. CDR3s include the opening cysteine and the closing phenylalanine or tryptophan. The D gene is left open where the match is weak. Only part of the rows carry a size: once, few, many, or a class if the clone is expanded.

CDR3aa: CASSQGGTGSAEAFF
CDR3nt: TGTGCCAGCAGCCAAGGGGGAACAGGGAGCGCTGAAGCTTTCTTT
d_gene: NA
abundance: few
j_gene: TRBJ1-1
v_gene: TRBV11-3

CDR3aa: CASSHGLAGETQYF
CDR3nt: TGTGCCAGCAGTCACGGACTAGCGGGGGAGACCCAGTACTTC
d_gene: TRBD2
abundance: many
j_gene: TRBJ2-5
v_gene: TRBV12-3/TRBV12-4

CDR3aa: CSARAANSGNTIYF
CDR3nt: TGCAGTGCCCGGGCGGCCAACTCTGGAAACACCATATATTTT
d_gene: NA
abundance: NA
j_gene: TRBJ1-3
v_gene: TRBV20-1

CDR3aa: CSVGKGTGLGYTF
CDR3nt: TGCAGCGTGGGGAAGGGGACAGGGCTTGGCTACACCTTC
d_gene: TRBD1
abundance: few
j_gene: TRBJ1-2
v_gene: TRBV29-1

CDR3aa: CASSPEQGVGSPLHF
CDR3nt: TGTGCCAGCAGTCCTGAACAGGGGGTTGGTTCACCCCTCCACTTT
d_gene: TRBD1
abundance: many
j_gene: TRBJ1-6
v_gene: TRBV27

CDR3aa: CASSLGGTSMYEQFF
CDR3nt: TGTGCCAGCAGCTTAGGTGGGACTAGCATGTATGAGCAGTTCTTC
d_gene: TRBD2
abundance: many
j_gene: TRBJ2-1
v_gene: TRBV7-9

CDR3aa: CASSTRTATSYNEQFF
CDR3nt: TGTGCCAGCAGCACCCGGACAGCAACCTCCTACAATGAGCAGTTCTTC
d_gene: NA
abundance: NA
j_gene: TRBJ2-1
v_gene: TRBV3-1

CDR3aa: CASSASGDRSDEQYF
CDR3nt: TGTGCCAGCAGCGCCTCCGGGGACAGGTCGGACGAGCAGTACTTC
d_gene: TRBD1
abundance: few
j_gene: TRBJ2-7
v_gene: TRBV9

CDR3aa: CASSLARGGTDTQYF
CDR3nt: TGCGCCAGCAGCTTGGCCAGGGGAGGCACAGATACGCAGTATTTT
d_gene: NA
abundance: many
j_gene: TRBJ2-3
v_gene: TRBV5-1

CDR3aa: CASGDSPYEQYF
CDR3nt: TGTGCCTCAGGGGATAGCCCCTACGAGCAGTACTTC
d_gene: NA
abundance: many
j_gene: TRBJ2-7
v_gene: TRBV2

CDR3aa: CASSFQGPNYEQYF
CDR3nt: TGCGCCAGCAGCTTCCAGGGACCAAACTACGAGCAGTACTTC
d_gene: NA
abundance: many
j_gene: TRBJ2-7
v_gene: TRBV5-1

CDR3aa: CASSMDPGGPHEAFF
CDR3nt: TGTGCCAGTAGTATGGATCCAGGGGGCCCACATGAAGCTTTCTTT
d_gene: TRBD1
abundance: NA
j_gene: TRBJ1-1
v_gene: TRBV19

CDR3aa: CASSNALRGVKDTQYF
CDR3nt: TGTGCCAGCAGCAACGCCCTAAGGGGGGTTAAGGATACGCAGTATTTT
d_gene: NA
abundance: many
j_gene: TRBJ2-3
v_gene: TRBV11-2

CDR3aa: CASSERTGRYTEAFF
CDR3nt: TGTGCCAGCAGTGAAAGAACAGGGCGATACACTGAAGCTTTCTTT
d_gene: NA
abundance: many
j_gene: TRBJ1-1
v_gene: TRBV2

CDR3aa: CASSSGTLRGNEQFF
CDR3nt: TGTGCCAGCAGCTCCGGGACTTTGAGGGGGAATGAGCAGTTCTTC
d_gene: NA
abundance: many
j_gene: TRBJ2-1
v_gene: TRBV7-3

CDR3aa: CASSLLTSLNEQFF
CDR3nt: TGCGCCAGCAGCTTACTCACAAGCCTCAATGAGCAGTTCTTC
d_gene: NA
abundance: many
j_gene: TRBJ2-1
v_gene: TRBV5-1

CDR3aa: CSAREGGGAYNEQFF
CDR3nt: TGCAGTGCTAGAGAGGGAGGGGGGGCCTACAATGAGCAGTTCTTC
d_gene: NA
abundance: many
j_gene: TRBJ2-1
v_gene: TRBV20-1

CDR3aa: CASSEFGEQFF
CDR3nt: TGTGCCAGCAGTGAGTTCGGTGAGCAGTTCTTC
d_gene: NA
abundance: few
j_gene: TRBJ2-1
v_gene: TRBV25-1

CDR3aa: CASSLSGEANYGYTF
CDR3nt: TGTGCCAGCAGTTTATCGGGGGAAGCTAACTATGGCTACACCTTC
d_gene: NA
abundance: few
j_gene: TRBJ1-2
v_gene: TRBV27

CDR3aa: CASSSRTGSLYGYTF
CDR3nt: TGTGCCAGCAGCTCCAGGACAGGCTCACTCTATGGCTACACCTTC
d_gene: TRBD1
abundance: many
j_gene: TRBJ1-2
v_gene: TRBV11-2

CDR3aa: CASSLVAGGDTEAFF
CDR3nt: TGCGCCAGCAGCTTGGTGGCGGGGGGGGACACTGAAGCTTTCTTT
d_gene: NA
abundance: few
j_gene: TRBJ1-1
v_gene: TRBV5-1

CDR3aa: CASSKAGQPGEQYF
CDR3nt: TGTGCCAGCAGTAAAGCGGGACAGCCTGGGGAGCAGTACTTC
d_gene: NA
abundance: few
j_gene: TRBJ2-7
v_gene: TRBV27

CDR3aa: CASSPLPQGGEQFF
CDR3nt: TGCGCCAGCAGCCCACTTCCTCAGGGCGGTGAGCAGTTCTTC
d_gene: NA
abundance: few
j_gene: TRBJ2-1
v_gene: TRBV4-1

CDR3aa: CASSFPEDEQFF
CDR3nt: TGTGCCAGCAGTTTCCCGGAGGATGAGCAGTTCTTC
d_gene: NA
abundance: many
j_gene: TRBJ2-1
v_gene: TRBV12-3/TRBV12-4

CDR3aa: CASSQDSPGGTEAFF
CDR3nt: TGTGCCAGCAGCCAAGATTCCCCGGGGGGCACTGAAGCTTTCTTT
d_gene: NA
abundance: few
j_gene: TRBJ1-1
v_gene: TRBV5-5

CDR3aa: CASSYYLATDTQYF
CDR3nt: TGTGCCAGCAGTTACTACCTAGCGACAGATACGCAGTATTTT
d_gene: NA
abundance: NA
j_gene: TRBJ2-3
v_gene: TRBV28

CDR3aa: CASSLDRGRGRHGYTF
CDR3nt: TGTGCCAGCAGCCTTGACAGGGGCAGGGGACGGCATGGCTACACCTTC
d_gene: TRBD1
abundance: few
j_gene: TRBJ1-2
v_gene: TRBV3-1

CDR3aa: CASSLEWGRDNEQFF
CDR3nt: TGCGCCAGCAGCTTGGAATGGGGGCGTGACAATGAGCAGTTCTTC
d_gene: NA
abundance: many
j_gene: TRBJ2-1
v_gene: TRBV5-1

CDR3aa: CASSLRDYTEAFF
CDR3nt: TGTGCCAGCAGCTTACGGGATTACACTGAAGCTTTCTTT
d_gene: NA
abundance: many
j_gene: TRBJ1-1
v_gene: TRBV7-8

CDR3aa: CASSSTGTGAENQPQHF
CDR3nt: TGTGCCAGCAGCTCGACCGGGACAGGGGCGGAAAATCAGCCCCAGCATTTT
d_gene: TRBD1
abundance: few
j_gene: TRBJ1-5
v_gene: TRBV3-1

CDR3aa: CASTSQASYNEQFF
CDR3nt: TGTGCCAGTACCTCTCAGGCGTCCTACAATGAGCAGTTCTTC
d_gene: NA
abundance: NA
j_gene: TRBJ2-1
v_gene: TRBV19

CDR3aa: CSVEQTGDTEAFF
CDR3nt: TGCAGCGTTGAACAGACAGGGGACACTGAAGCTTTCTTT
d_gene: TRBD1
abundance: many
j_gene: TRBJ1-1
v_gene: TRBV29-1

CDR3aa: CASSPFGLYEQFF
CDR3nt: TGTGCCAGCAGCCCCTTTGGGCTCTATGAGCAGTTCTTC
d_gene: NA
abundance: NA
j_gene: TRBJ2-1
v_gene: TRBV7-9

CDR3aa: CSALGQTEQYF
CDR3nt: TGCAGTGCTTTAGGACAGACAGAGCAGTACTTC
d_gene: NA
abundance: NA
j_gene: TRBJ2-7
v_gene: TRBV20-1

CDR3aa: CASSRGGGNEQFF
CDR3nt: TGTGCCAGCAGCCGAGGAGGGGGAAATGAGCAGTTCTTC
d_gene: NA
abundance: few
j_gene: TRBJ2-1
v_gene: TRBV7-3